This T cell receptor beta chain emerged from a study of a mutant IDH1 vaccine in newly diagnosed glioma. Across the whole study: Previous treatment comprised radiotherapy, temozolomide, or both, mostly both.

Sequencing used immunoSEQ multiplex PCR; TCRdb keeps in-frame clones, though not all of them. Among about 38,000 clones listed, roughly 79% were seen once. As regards this clone: As yet, its antigen is unknown.

Noted time point: week 23, last vaccination. Doses comprised 300 ug of mutant IDH1 20-mer peptide each, plus topical imiquimod. The donors' diagnosis was new WHO grade 3 or 4 astrocytoma that was IDH1-mutant and ATRX-lost. Study results and limitations: Of all patients, 93.3% showed vaccine-induced immune responses.

The V gene's germline CDR1 is KGHSH and CDR2 LQKENI. V lost 5 bases and J lost 2; bases outside the gene matches: 9. The CDR3 runs 16 residues. The sample consisted of PBMCs, taken from a glioma patient whose treatment included an IDH1 peptide vaccine. The chain recombines TRBV18 with TRBJ1-3, with 7 bases identical to TRBD1. This TCR was recovered from a middle-aged man with glioma. CDR3 sequence reads: CASSSATGQAGNTIYF. The CDR3 DNA is TGTGCCAGCTCATCGGCGACAGGGCAAGCTGGAAACACCATATATTTT.